The present T cell receptor beta chain was sequenced within a study of blood T cell repertoires in COVID-19. Study summary: Acute and convalescent COVID-19 specimens originated in the United States, Italy and Spain. Sources were T cells, B-cell-depleted T cells, or PBMCs; the material itself was cDNA or gDNA.

Original methodology: Reference gene primers were amplified, and this amplification served to estimate nucleated cell counts. Assay used: immunoSEQ multiplex PCR; TCRdb lists only in-frame clones, some missing. Clone size and V and J calls were adopted from that table, with D and trimming inferred from the DNA. The sample gives some 200,000 clones, 80% of which show up once; more than 7% is in the top ten. The CDR3 extends over 14 amino acids. Per the germline V gene, CDR1 is MGHDK and CDR2 is SYGVNS. V lost 4 bases to trimming and J lost 7 bases; unmatched junction nucleotides: 6. V and J are TRBV25-1 and TRBJ1-4; 7 nucleotides match TRBD1. The sequence was obtained from a woman in her 70s with acute or convalescent COVID-19. What was sequenced was peripheral blood. The CDR3 DNA reads as TGTGCCAGCAGTGTTGGCAGGGGGACTGAAAAACTGTTTTTT. Translated: CASSVGRGTEKLFF.